This TCR beta chain was identified in a study of blood T cell repertoires in COVID-19. Study summary: COVID-19 samples from acute and convalescent phases originated in the United States, Italy and Spain.

CDR3 length: 15 residues. CDR1 is MDHEN and CDR2 is SYDVKM in the germline V gene. Between the trimmed V and J ends, which lost 3 bases and 2 bases, there was a span of 8 bases. The assay was immunoSEQ multiplex PCR, and TCRdb's table has in-frame clones only and misses some. The sample gives roughly 150,000 clones, 65% to 90% of which show up once; less than 3% is in the top ten. This chain links TRBV28 with TRBJ2-6; perhaps TRBD1 as D (5 bases). Material: peripheral blood. This receptor was identified in a middle-aged man with acute or convalescent COVID-19. CDR3 loop: CASSFRGTGANVLTF. The DNA of the CDR3 is TGTGCCAGCAGTTTTAGGGGAACTGGGGCCAACGTCCTGACTTTC.